This note documents a single T cell receptor beta chain sequence. This record comes from a study of T cell changes during pregnancy in multiple sclerosis. The CDR3 runs to 14 residues. V gave up 1 base and J gave up 8 bases, with 11 bases separating them. In germline, CDR1 is LNHNV, CDR2 YYDKDF (reference sequence). Produced via immunoSEQ multiplex PCR; TCRdb's table is partial and in-frame only. The sample lists about 49,000 clones, around 89% occurring once. The V gene is TRBV15, the J gene TRBJ1-4, with D possibly matching TRBD1 (5 bases). Sequencing used peripheral blood, obtained after pregnancy. The source is a female donor in good health, enrolled as a control in a pregnancy study. As DNA, the CDR3 is TGTGCCACCAGCAGAGGCGGGACGGGAGAAAAACTGTTTTTT. Protein sequence: CATSRGGTGEKLFF. Looking up the rest from reference TRBV15 and TRBJ1-4 gives the full variable domain: DAMVIQNPRYQVTQFGKPVTLSCSQTLNHNVMYWYQQKSSQAPKLLFHYYDKDFNNEADTPDNFQSRRPNTSFCFLDIRSPGLGDTAMYLCATSRGGTGEKLFFGSGTQLSVL.